One and the same sample provided the 9 T cell receptor beta chains below, sequenced in a study of Ad26.COV2.S vaccination and SARS-CoV-2 variants. Libraries were prepared by immunoSEQ multiplex PCR; TCRdb keeps only in-frame clonotypes and omits some of them. The table shows hundreds of thousands of clones, with about 91% occurring only once. Sequenced material: peripheral blood, taken after recovery from COVID-19. All receptors derive from a human donor who had recovered from COVID-19.

V and J are TRBV5-4 and TRBJ1-1; D gene ambiguous. Looked up from germline, CDR1 is SGHNT and CDR2 is YYREEE (reference sequence). This CDR3 has 14 residues. V was trimmed by 4 bases and J by 1 base, leaving 11 bases between them. The CDR3 DNA is TGTGCCAGCAGCCCGGACTTTCCGAACACTGAAGCTTTCTTT. This sequence encodes CASSPDFPNTEAFF.

This chain connects TRBV27 to TRBJ1-1; D perhaps matches TRBD1 (5 bases). The CDR3 contains 14 residues. The ends were cut back, 9 bases at V and 0 bases at J, with 14 bases in the middle. Germline loops: CDR1 MNHEY, CDR2 SMNVEV (reference sequence). This chain's CDR3 is CASSAWGMNTEAFF. The DNA of the CDR3 is TGTGCCAGTAGCGCCTGGGGGATGAACACTGAAGCTTTCTTT.

This chain uses TRBV9 with TRBJ2-5; D is undetermined. The V gene lost 0 bases and the J gene lost 2 bases, with 8 bases spanning the gap. Germline V gives CDR1 SGDLS, CDR2 YYNGEE. This CDR3 spans 14 amino acids. In DNA form, the CDR3 reads TGTGCCAGCAGCGTAGAATCAGCTCAAGAGACCCAGTACTTC. Translated: CASSVESAQETQYF. Using reference TRBV9 and TRBJ2-5 for the parts outside the CDR3, the full variable domain is DSGVTQTPKHLITATGQRVTLRCSPRSGDLSVYWYQQSLDQGLQFLIQYYNGEERAKGNILERFSAQQFPDLHSELNLSSLELGDSALYFCASSVESAQETQYFGPGTRLLVL.

This clone was seen a single time. The chain combines TRBV5-1 with TRBJ1-1; TRBD1 agrees at 8 bases. Germline loops: CDR1 SGHRS, CDR2 YFSETQ. V was clipped by 3 bases and J by 0 bases; unmatched bases: 4. This CDR3 is 15 amino acids long. The CDR3: CASSYQGALNTEAFF. In DNA, the CDR3 is TGCGCCAGCAGCTACCAGGGGGCCCTGAACACTGAAGCTTTCTTT.

The chain joins TRBV9 to TRBJ2-1, with D maybe TRBD2 (6 bases). The CDR3 loop spans 15 amino acids. Germline V gene sequence: CDR1 SGDLS, CDR2 YYNGEE. The V gene lost 5 bases and the J gene lost 5 bases, with 17 bases spanning the gap. CDR3 sequence reads: CASSSLGAGNNEQFF. In DNA, the CDR3 is TGTGCCAGCAGTTCTCTAGGGGCGGGGAACAATGAGCAGTTCTTC. Using reference TRBV9 and TRBJ2-1 for the parts outside the CDR3, the full variable domain is DSGVTQTPKHLITATGQRVTLRCSPRSGDLSVYWYQQSLDQGLQFLIQYYNGEERAKGNILERFSAQQFPDLHSELNLSSLELGDSALYFCASSSLGAGNNEQFFGPGTRLTVL.

V and J are TRBV7-9 and TRBJ2-3; possibly TRBD2 for D (6 bases). Germline V gene data show CDR1 as SEHNR and CDR2 as FQNEAQ (reference sequence). V lost 5 bases, J lost 8 bases, and 23 bases lay in between. CDR3 length: 16 residues. For the CDR3, the DNA is TGTGCCAGCAGCCCGGCGGGGAGGCCGACCCACGGTACGCAGTATTTT. Its protein is CASSPAGRPTHGTQYF.

The count of this clone is one. The chain recombines TRBV2 with TRBJ2-3; D gene uncertain. This CDR3 comprises 12 residues. The germline V gene encodes CDR1 SNHLY and CDR2 FYNNEI. V lost 7 bases and J lost 1, with 6 bases in between. The CDR3 nucleotides read TGTGCCAGCAAACGCGGCACAGATACGCAGTATTTT. Translated: CASKRGTDTQYF.

The rearrangement joins TRBV5-1 to TRBJ1-2; 7 bases fit TRBD1. CDR3 size: 14 residues. Germline loops: CDR1 SGHRS, CDR2 YFSETQ. Trimming took 4 bases from V and 7 from J; bases not matched to a gene: 10. As DNA, the CDR3 is TGCGCCAGCAGCCCCGGGACAGATCCCTTTGGCTACACCTTC. This translates into CASSPGTDPFGYTF. Variable domain in full (rest from reference TRBV5-1 and TRBJ1-2): KAGVTQTPRYLIKTRGQQVTLSCSPISGHRSVSWYQQTPGQGLQFLFEYFSETQRNKGNFPGRFSGRQFSNSRSEMNVSTLELGDSALYLCASSPGTDPFGYTFGSGTRLTVV.

The chain links TRBV7-9 to TRBJ2-7, with unresolved D. CDR1 is SEHNR, CDR2 FQNEAQ, per germline (reference sequence). This CDR3 spans 12 amino acids. The V end was cut by 9 bases, the J end by 1 base, with 10 bases between. The CDR3 here is CASAHGSYEQYF. Written as DNA, the CDR3 is TGTGCCAGTGCACACGGATCCTACGAGCAGTACTTC.